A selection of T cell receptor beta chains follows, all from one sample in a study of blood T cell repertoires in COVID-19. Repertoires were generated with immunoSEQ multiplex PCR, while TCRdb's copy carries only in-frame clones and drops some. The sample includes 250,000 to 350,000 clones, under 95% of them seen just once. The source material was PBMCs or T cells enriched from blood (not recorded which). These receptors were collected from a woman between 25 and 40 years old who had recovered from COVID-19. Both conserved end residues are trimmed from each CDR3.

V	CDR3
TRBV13	ASSFGGFAYEQY
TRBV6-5	ASRQEGDTFYEQY
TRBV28	ASSGTGDTGELF
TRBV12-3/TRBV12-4	ASQTGGSDEQY
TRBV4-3	ASSQEGLGPYEQY
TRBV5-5	ASSSERGTTDTQY
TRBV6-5	ASSYDRATSEQY
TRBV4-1	ASSQVPMETQY
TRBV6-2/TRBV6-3	ASSYSMTQNYGYT
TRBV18	ASSPGTSSYEQF
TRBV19	ASSIPGPYNEQF
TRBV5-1	ASSFEGGQGGYT
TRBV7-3	ASSVTGTSPNSPLH
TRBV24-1	ATSAGYGNTIY